The rows below give T cell receptor beta chains drawn from one sample of a study of blood T cells in healthy people across ages. In TCRdb, the 5' RACE reads were re-called with MiXCR into one record per CDR3 protein. The data hold over 1,300,000 distinct CDR3 sequences, with 59% observed a single time. Sequenced sample: blood. The origin of the receptors is a man between 18 and 35 years old in good health. Each CDR3 is given with its conserved first and last residue. A D gene is named only where the DNA matches it firmly. Not every row has a clone size; where given, it reads once, few, many or a size class.

V: TRBV12-3/TRBV12-4
size: few
D: TRBD1
J: TRBJ1-1
DNA: TGTGCCAGCAGTTTGCAGGGGGCCACTGAAGCTTTCTTT
CDR3: CASSLQGATEAFF

V: TRBV2
size: few
D: -
J: TRBJ2-3
DNA: TGTGCCAGCAGTGAATCAGGGTCGGTAGATACGCAGTATTTT
CDR3: CASSESGSVDTQYF

V: TRBV4-2
size: -
D: -
J: TRBJ2-7
DNA: TGTGCCAGCAGCCGCTTCCAGAACCAGGATACCTCCTACGAGCAGTACTTC
CDR3: CASSRFQNQDTSYEQYF

V: TRBV29-1
size: -
D: TRBD1
J: TRBJ2-7
DNA: TGCAGCGTTGAAGGCACGGACAGGGGTGGCTACAATGAGCAGTACTTC
CDR3: CSVEGTDRGGYNEQYF

V: TRBV29-1
size: once
D: -
J: TRBJ1-1
DNA: TGCAGCGTTGAAGCGCTACCCGGGGTGAACACTGAAGCTTTCTTT
CDR3: CSVEALPGVNTEAFF

V: TRBV7-9
size: -
D: TRBD1
J: TRBJ2-1
DNA: TGTGCCAGCAGCTTAGGCCGCGGGACAGGGCAGTTCTTC
CDR3: CASSLGRGTGQFF

V: TRBV27
size: once
D: -
J: TRBJ2-7
DNA: TGTGCCAGCAGTTTATTACGGGGGACCTCCTACGAGCAGTACTTC
CDR3: CASSLLRGTSYEQYF

V: TRBV7-9
size: -
D: -
J: TRBJ1-2
DNA: TGTGCCAGCAGCTTAGGGTTTTTTGAGGGATCGGTCGCCGACTATGGCTACACCTTC
CDR3: CASSLGFFEGSVADYGYTF

V: TRBV20-1
size: once
D: -
J: TRBJ2-3
DNA: TGCAGTGCTAGAGATGGGAGCTTGGATACGCAGTATTTT
CDR3: CSARDGSLDTQYF

V: TRBV2
size: -
D: TRBD2
J: TRBJ2-5
DNA: TGTGCCAGCAGTGCGGAGCGGGAGTCCCAAGAGCCCCAGTACTTC
CDR3: CASSAERESQEPQYF

V: TRBV20-1
size: -
D: -
J: TRBJ1-5
DNA: TGCAGTGCTAGTCGAACAGGGCGGAGCAATCAGCCCCAGCATTTT
CDR3: CSASRTGRSNQPQHF

V: TRBV18
size: -
D: -
J: TRBJ2-5
DNA: TGTGCCAGCTCAGCGGACAGAGAAGAGACCCAGTACTTC
CDR3: CASSADREETQYF

V: TRBV14
size: -
D: -
J: TRBJ2-5
DNA: TGTGCCAGCAGCCTACTCGGAAAGACCCAGTACTTC
CDR3: CASSLLGKTQYF

V: TRBV10-3
size: -
D: TRBD1
J: TRBJ2-3
DNA: TGTGCCATCAGTGAGAGGGGACAGATCACAGATACGCAGTATTTT
CDR3: CAISERGQITDTQYF

V: TRBV6-6
size: -
D: -
J: TRBJ2-7
DNA: TGTGCCACCCTTTATGTCGGTGAGCAGTACTTC
CDR3: CATLYVGEQYF

V: TRBV6-6
size: -
D: -
J: TRBJ2-3
DNA: TGTGCCAGCAGTTCGCGGACTTTCACAGATACGCAGTATTTT
CDR3: CASSSRTFTDTQYF

V: TRBV20-1
size: -
D: TRBD2
J: TRBJ2-3
DNA: TGCAGTGCTAACCCCCCTAGCGGCGGCCTTTTGGAGACAGATACGCAGTATTTT
CDR3: CSANPPSGGLLETDTQYF

V: TRBV29-1
size: -
D: TRBD2
J: TRBJ2-1
DNA: TGCAGCGTCCAAATGGCGGGAGGTATTAATGAGCAGTTCTTC
CDR3: CSVQMAGGINEQFF

V: TRBV7-9
size: once
D: -
J: TRBJ2-5
DNA: TGTGCCAGCAGCCCTGTGGACTATTCCTCCCATGAGCAGTACTTC
CDR3: CASSPVDYSSHEQYF

V: TRBV7-9
size: -
D: -
J: TRBJ2-4
DNA: TGTGCCAGCGTAGGAGACGGGAAAAACATTCAGTACTTC
CDR3: CASVGDGKNIQYF

V: TRBV2
size: -
D: -
J: TRBJ1-6
DNA: TGTGCCAGCAGTTATGGGACTAGCTCCTATAATTCACCCCTCCACTTT
CDR3: CASSYGTSSYNSPLHF

V: TRBV4-1
size: -
D: -
J: TRBJ1-2
DNA: TGCGCCAGCAGCCAAGATCCGGGCAGGGGAGATGGCTACACCTTC
CDR3: CASSQDPGRGDGYTF

V: TRBV20-1
size: -
D: -
J: TRBJ2-5
DNA: TGCAGTGCTAGAGGGCCCGGCAGGGCAGAGACCCAGTACTTC
CDR3: CSARGPGRAETQYF

V: TRBV12-3/TRBV12-4
size: -
D: -
J: TRBJ2-5
DNA: TGTGCCAGCAGTAATCCGTTACAAGAGACCCAGTACTTC
CDR3: CASSNPLQETQYF

V: TRBV29-1
size: few
D: -
J: TRBJ1-3
DNA: TGCAGCGTTGATCAAGGAAACACCATATATTTT
CDR3: CSVDQGNTIYF

V: TRBV5-1
size: -
D: TRBD2
J: TRBJ2-2
DNA: TGCGCCAGCAGGACTAGCGGGGCCCCCAACACCGGGGAGCTGTTTTTT
CDR3: CASRTSGAPNTGELFF

V: TRBV6-5
size: few
D: -
J: TRBJ2-5
DNA: TGTGCCAGCAGTAGAAATCGGGAGACCCAGTACTTC
CDR3: CASSRNRETQYF

V: TRBV29-1
size: -
D: TRBD1
J: TRBJ2-4
DNA: TGCAGCGTTGTCTGGGACAGCCAAGCCAAAAACATTCAGTACTTC
CDR3: CSVVWDSQAKNIQYF

V: TRBV10-3
size: -
D: TRBD1
J: TRBJ1-1
DNA: TGTGCCATCAGTGAGCGGGACAGGGCGGGCACTGAAGCTTTCTTT
CDR3: CAISERDRAGTEAFF

V: TRBV4-3
size: few
D: -
J: TRBJ2-1
DNA: TGCGCCAGCAGCGAGCGGACCATGGGGCCCTACAATGAGCAGTTCTTC
CDR3: CASSERTMGPYNEQFF

V: TRBV6-6
size: few
D: TRBD2
J: TRBJ2-5
DNA: TGTGCCAGCAGTTACTCGGCTAGCGGGATTGGAGAGACCCAGTACTTC
CDR3: CASSYSASGIGETQYF

V: TRBV7-2
size: -
D: TRBD2
J: TRBJ2-3
DNA: TGTGCCAGCAGCTTAGCGAGGGGACTAGGTCATGCAGATACGCAGTATTTT
CDR3: CASSLARGLGHADTQYF

V: TRBV7-9
size: once
D: TRBD2
J: TRBJ2-1
DNA: TGTGCCAGCAGCCGTGGACTAGCGGGGTCTACAGATACGCAGTTCTTC
CDR3: CASSRGLAGSTDTQFF

V: TRBV28
size: -
D: -
J: TRBJ2-3
DNA: TGTGCCAGCAGTCCTCCTCCCTACGAGACGCAGTATTTT
CDR3: CASSPPPYETQYF

V: TRBV7-2
size: -
D: -
J: TRBJ2-7
DNA: TGTGCCAGCAGCTCTTCTATGGCGAGGGCTTTCGAGCAGTACTTC
CDR3: CASSSSMARAFEQYF

V: TRBV7-2
size: few
D: -
J: TRBJ1-2
DNA: TGTGCCAGCAGCTTAGGGGCCGACAGAACCTATGGCTACACCTTC
CDR3: CASSLGADRTYGYTF

V: TRBV5-1
size: -
D: -
J: TRBJ1-2
DNA: TGCGCCAGCAGCACAGGACAGAATTTTTATGGCTACACCTTC
CDR3: CASSTGQNFYGYTF

V: TRBV28
size: few
D: -
J: TRBJ2-5
DNA: TGTGCCAGCAGTTCAGGCCCGGGACAACTCCAAGAGACCCAGTACTTC
CDR3: CASSSGPGQLQETQYF

V: TRBV11-2
size: -
D: TRBD1
J: TRBJ2-5
DNA: TGTGCCAGCAGCTTAGCAGGCCTACAGGGGCGGGAGACCCAGTACTTC
CDR3: CASSLAGLQGRETQYF

V: TRBV7-9
size: few
D: -
J: TRBJ2-3
DNA: TGTGCCAGCAAGGTTGTAGCGCTGGGCACAGATACGCAGTATTTT
CDR3: CASKVVALGTDTQYF

V: TRBV20-1
size: few
D: -
J: TRBJ2-5
DNA: TGCAGTGCTTTCGTGGAGACCCAGTACTTC
CDR3: CSAFVETQYF

V: TRBV20-1
size: -
D: TRBD2
J: TRBJ2-1
DNA: TGCAGTGCTAGACTGGGACTAGGATGGTGGGAGCAGTTCTTC
CDR3: CSARLGLGWWEQFF

V: TRBV20-1
size: -
D: TRBD2
J: TRBJ2-1
DNA: TGCAGTGCTTTACTAGCGAAGAACAATGAGCAGTTCTTC
CDR3: CSALLAKNNEQFF

V: TRBV20-1
size: -
D: -
J: TRBJ2-7
DNA: TGCAGTGCTAACCTAGCGTACACCGAGCAGTACTTC
CDR3: CSANLAYTEQYF

V: TRBV4-1
size: -
D: -
J: TRBJ1-1
DNA: TGCGCCAGCAGCGAACAGGAGGAGGCTACTGAAGCTTTCTTT
CDR3: CASSEQEEATEAFF

V: TRBV6-2/TRBV6-3
size: -
D: -
J: TRBJ2-3
DNA: TGTGCCAGCAGTTTGGGATCGACTGGCCCAGATACGCAGTATTTT
CDR3: CASSLGSTGPDTQYF

V: TRBV7-8
size: once
D: TRBD1
J: TRBJ2-3
DNA: TGTGCCAGCAGCCTCCCATCAGGGACAGGGGTCGCAGATACGCAGTATTTT
CDR3: CASSLPSGTGVADTQYF

V: TRBV7-2
size: -
D: -
J: TRBJ1-2
DNA: TGTGCCAGCAGCTTAGTTGGTGAGGAACCAGCCTATGGCTACACCTTC
CDR3: CASSLVGEEPAYGYTF

V: TRBV4-1
size: -
D: TRBD1
J: TRBJ2-1
DNA: TGCGCCAGCAGCCAAGATTGGGACAGACTCACGCGTGAGCAGTTCTTC
CDR3: CASSQDWDRLTREQFF

V: TRBV24-1
size: -
D: -
J: TRBJ1-2
DNA: TGTGCCACCAGTGACCAAGAGGGTACAGGGTGGTATGGCTACACCTTC
CDR3: CATSDQEGTGWYGYTF